This entry describes one T cell receptor (beta chain). V shed 0 bases and J 10 bases; nucleotides not matched to a gene: 8. The CDR3 totals 14 residues. Germline values: CDR1 GTSNPN, CDR2 SVGIG (reference sequence). The data derive from a study of blood T cell repertoires in COVID-19. Method: immunoSEQ multiplex PCR; TCRdb's copy keeps in-frame clones and lacks some. The repertoire holds 200,000 or so clones, 88% seen once, with around 2.9% in the top ten. The sequencing sample was made of peripheral blood. V gene TRBV30 combines with J gene TRBJ2-5; 10 bases are shared with TRBD2. This TCR derives from a woman aged 60-75 years with acute or convalescent COVID-19. CDR3 region: CAWSVTSGTFNQYF. The CDR3 DNA follows: TGTGCCTGGAGTGTAACTAGCGGGACTTTCAACCAGTACTTC.